What follows are 9 T cell receptor beta chains derived from one specimen sequenced in a study of human T cells and chemical hapten exposure. The time point is: healthy volunteer bleed at 2 weeks. Total RNA extraction was carried out from unfractionated whole blood. TCRdb re-called the RACE reads with MiXCR, one entry per CDR3 protein. The sample has 130,000 or so distinct CDR3 sequences, more than 7.5% seen once; the top ten hold approximately 1.6%. The sequenced material came from whole blood. The origin of the receptors is a male donor in good health. Some clones in this sample may be carry-over from other donors' samples.

This clonotype was found a few times. The rearrangement uses TRBV6-1 and TRBJ2-2, with D unclear. Germline V gene lookup returns CDR1 MNHNS and CDR2 SASEGT. V was trimmed by 7 bases and J by 3 bases, leaving 12 bases between them. CDR3 length equals 14 residues. The CDR3 sequence is CASKAVSDTGELFF. The CDR3 DNA reads TGTGCCAGCAAGGCCGTGAGTGACACCGGGGAGCTGTTTTTT.

This clonotype was counted between two and nine times. This chain uses TRBV10-3 with TRBJ1-2; D not certain. The CDR3 has 13 residues. The germline V gene has CDR1 ENHRY and CDR2 SYGVKD. The V and J ends lost 6 bases and 4 bases respectively, with 12 bases between them. The CDR3 sequence is CAIRAGGFYGYTF. CDR3 nucleotide sequence: TGTGCCATCAGGGCAGGAGGATTCTATGGCTACACCTTC.

This clonotype was counted at least ten times. The rearrangement links TRBV5-1 to TRBJ2-7; 7 bases fit TRBD2. Germline V gene lookup returns CDR1 SGHRS and CDR2 YFSETQ. The junction had 2 bases not matched to a gene; V was cut back by 0 bases and J by 5 bases. This CDR3 spans 13 amino acids. Here the CDR3 reads CASSLAGGNEQYF. The CDR3 DNA reads TGCGCCAGCAGCTTGGCCGGGGGGAACGAGCAGTACTTC.

V and J are TRBV10-3 and TRBJ2-2; D unclear. Germline V gene lookup returns CDR1 ENHRY and CDR2 SYGVKD. The CDR3 length is 14 residues. Trimming pared 5 bases from V and 1 base from J, leaving 8 bases between. The DNA for the CDR3 is TGTGCCATCAGTACGACCGAGAACACCGGGGAGCTGTTTTTT. Translated: CAISTTENTGELFF.

J is TRBJ2-7 and V is TRBV12-3 or TRBV12-4, with 8 bases that match TRBD1. V was pared by 5 bases and J by 3 bases, with 6 bases of the junction left unmatched. The CDR3 length is 14 residues. The CDR3 loop is CASSPAGQGYEQYF. In DNA form, the CDR3 reads TGTGCCAGCAGTCCCGCAGGACAGGGCTACGAGCAGTACTTC.

The chain links TRBV6-6 to TRBJ1-5; no firm D call. The CDR3 has 14 amino acids. Germline CDR1 MNHNY, CDR2 SVGAGI (reference sequence). The V end was cut by 5 bases, the J end by 2 bases, with 10 bases between. The CDR3 nucleotides are TGTGCCAGCAGTAGTAGATTGGGCAATCAGCCCCAGCATTTT. It codes for CASSSRLGNQPQHF.

This clonotype was picked up a small number of times. The rearrangement uses TRBV5-1 and TRBJ1-1, with 9 bases that match TRBD1. V shed 7 bases, J shed 3 bases, and the junction held 4 bases outside the gene matches. In germline, CDR1 is SGHRS, CDR2 YFSETQ. The CDR3 covers 13 residues. The CDR3 DNA is TGCGCCAGCCGAGACAGGGGGGACACTGAAGCTTTCTTT. It specifies CASRDRGDTEAFF. Full variable domain (outside the CDR3, taken from reference TRBV5-1 and TRBJ1-1): KAGVTQTPRYLIKTRGQQVTLSCSPISGHRSVSWYQQTPGQGLQFLFEYFSETQRNKGNFPGRFSGRQFSNSRSEMNVSTLELGDSALYLCASRDRGDTEAFFGQGTRLTVV.

As for this clonotype: A much larger clone is a single base away; this may be a read error. The chain links TRBV7-6 to TRBJ2-1; D unclear. The CDR3 consists of 16 residues. Per the germline V gene, CDR1 is SGHVS and CDR2 is FNYEAQ. CDR3 nucleotides: TGTGCCAGCAGCTTATCCGCCAACAGAGCCTACAATGAGCAGTCCTTC. Translating it yields CASSLSANRAYNEQSF.

This clonotype appeared a few times. The chain combines TRBV12-3 or TRBV12-4 with TRBJ2-7; 8 bases align to TRBD1. V trimming: 4 bases; J trimming: 6 bases; junction bases outside the gene matches: 8. This CDR3 comprises 14 residues. The CDR3 is CASSSGTGAGEQYF. CDR3 in DNA: TGTGCCAGCAGTTCCGGGACAGGAGCGGGCGAGCAGTACTTC.